The rows below give T cell receptor beta chains drawn from one sample of a study of blood T cell repertoires in COVID-19. The method was immunoSEQ multiplex PCR; TCRdb's version includes in-frame clones alone and lacks a portion of them. This repertoire shows roughly 85,000 clones, 86% found once; its top ten account for 25% to 30%. The sequenced sample consisted of peripheral blood. These receptors all stem from a man in his fifties with active or convalescent COVID-19. Each CDR3 is given with its conserved first and last residue. D genes are given only for firm matches. Clone sizes are given selectively: once, few, many, or a class where the clone is expanded.

size: NA; J: TRBJ2-3; V: TRBV5-1; D: TRBD2; DNA: TGCGCCAGCAGCACAACTAGCGGGGGGCCTACCACAGATACGCAGTATTTT; CDR3: CASSTTSGGPTTDTQYF
size: NA; J: TRBJ1-2; V: TRBV6-2/TRBV6-3; D: NA; DNA: TGTGCCAGCAGTTCCCTGGAGGGCTACACCTTC; CDR3: CASSSLEGYTF
size: NA; J: TRBJ1-2; V: TRBV7-2; D: NA; DNA: TGTGCCAGCAGCTTAGAGCACAGCTACTATGGCTACACCTTC; CDR3: CASSLEHSYYGYTF
size: NA; J: TRBJ1-5; V: TRBV7-2; D: TRBD1; DNA: TGTGCCAGCAGCTTGGGGACAGGTCAGGCCCAGCCCCAGCATTTT; CDR3: CASSLGTGQAQPQHF
size: NA; J: TRBJ2-5; V: TRBV27; D: NA; DNA: TGTGCCAGCAGTTTATGGGCAGGCGAACAAGAGACCCAGTACTTC; CDR3: CASSLWAGEQETQYF
size: NA; J: TRBJ2-1; V: TRBV5-1; D: TRBD2; DNA: TGCGCCAGCAGCTTGGAAACTAGCGGGAACAATGAGCAGTTCTTC; CDR3: CASSLETSGNNEQFF
size: NA; J: TRBJ1-1; V: TRBV5-5; D: NA; DNA: TGTGCCAGCAGCCGTTGGTCAGGGGTTCAGGCTGAAGCTTTCTTT; CDR3: CASSRWSGVQAEAFF
size: once; J: TRBJ2-7; V: TRBV5-8; D: NA; DNA: TGTGCCAGCAGCTTACGTTGGAGCTACGAGCAGTACTTC; CDR3: CASSLRWSYEQYF
size: NA; J: TRBJ1-3; V: TRBV28; D: TRBD1; DNA: TGTGCCAGCAGTGGGACAGGGTTTGATGGAAACACCATATATTTT; CDR3: CASSGTGFDGNTIYF
size: NA; J: TRBJ2-2; V: TRBV10-1; D: NA; DNA: TGCGCCAGCAGTTCGACAGAGGACACCGGGGAGCTGTTTTTT; CDR3: CASSSTEDTGELFF
size: NA; J: TRBJ2-5; V: TRBV5-1; D: TRBD1; DNA: TGCGCCAGCAGCTCGGGACAGGGTCGGGAGACCCAGTACTTC; CDR3: CASSSGQGRETQYF
size: NA; J: TRBJ2-5; V: TRBV14; D: NA; DNA: TGTGCCAGCAGCCAAGACGGTTGGAGGACCCAGTACTTC; CDR3: CASSQDGWRTQYF
size: NA; J: TRBJ2-1; V: TRBV7-9; D: TRBD1; DNA: TGTGCCAGCATCGACGTTACCGGGGGACAGGGTCACAATGAGCAGTTCTTC; CDR3: CASIDVTGGQGHNEQFF
size: NA; J: TRBJ2-7; V: TRBV12-3/TRBV12-4; D: NA; DNA: TGTGCCAGCAGTAGATTAGACTCCTACGAGCAGTACTTC; CDR3: CASSRLDSYEQYF
size: NA; J: TRBJ1-2; V: TRBV29-1; D: NA; DNA: TGCAGCGTTGAAGATCGAGCCTATGGCTACACCTTC; CDR3: CSVEDRAYGYTF
size: NA; J: TRBJ2-7; V: TRBV2; D: TRBD2; DNA: TGTGCCAGCAGGCACCCGGGACTAGCGGGAGGACACGAGCAGTACTTC; CDR3: CASRHPGLAGGHEQYF
size: NA; J: TRBJ1-6; V: TRBV6-6; D: NA; DNA: TGTGCCAGCAGTGCTAACCCAACAGGGACGGGATCACCCCTCCACTTT; CDR3: CASSANPTGTGSPLHF
size: NA; J: TRBJ2-3; V: TRBV11-2; D: NA; DNA: TGTGCCAGCAGCTTAGATCGTGCGGATACGCAGTATTTT; CDR3: CASSLDRADTQYF
size: NA; J: TRBJ1-5; V: TRBV19; D: TRBD1; DNA: TGTGCCAGTAGTCTGGGACAGGGCCTCAATCAGCCCCAGCATTTT; CDR3: CASSLGQGLNQPQHF
size: once; J: TRBJ2-5; V: TRBV3-1/TRBV3-2; D: TRBD1; DNA: TGTGCCAGCAGCAGACAGGGGGCAGAGATGTCCCAGTACTTC; CDR3: CASSRQGAEMSQYF
size: NA; J: TRBJ1-6; V: TRBV10-2; D: TRBD1; DNA: TGCGCCAGCAGTCCAGGGGGCCCTAATTCACCCCTCCACTTT; CDR3: CASSPGGPNSPLHF
size: NA; J: TRBJ2-7; V: TRBV5-4; D: NA; DNA: TGTGCCAGCAGCCGGGCAGGGGTCGACGAGCAGTACTTC; CDR3: CASSRAGVDEQYF
size: NA; J: TRBJ2-7; V: TRBV5-6; D: TRBD1; DNA: TGTGCCAGCAGCCTCGGACAGGGGTTAATTGAGCAGTACTTC; CDR3: CASSLGQGLIEQYF
size: NA; J: TRBJ2-2; V: TRBV7-8; D: TRBD2; DNA: TGTGCCAGCAGCCCGTGGGGGGGCACCGGGGAGCTGTTTTTT; CDR3: CASSPWGGTGELFF
size: NA; J: TRBJ2-1; V: TRBV25-1; D: NA; DNA: TGTGCCAGCAGTGAAAGGGCGGGCAATGAGCAGTTCTTC; CDR3: CASSERAGNEQFF
size: NA; J: TRBJ2-1; V: TRBV5-1; D: TRBD2; DNA: TGCGCCAGCAGCTCGAGGACTAGCGGGAATTACAATGAGCAGTTCTTC; CDR3: CASSSRTSGNYNEQFF
size: NA; J: TRBJ1-2; V: TRBV7-6; D: NA; DNA: TGTGCCAGCAGCTTAGAATCGGCAGGGATCTATGGCTACACCTTC; CDR3: CASSLESAGIYGYTF
size: NA; J: TRBJ1-1; V: TRBV4-1; D: NA; DNA: TGCGCCAGCAGCCCTTGGGGCGGGGCGAACACTGAAGCTTTCTTT; CDR3: CASSPWGGANTEAFF
size: NA; J: TRBJ1-4; V: TRBV30; D: TRBD1; DNA: TGTGCCTCGAGGGGGCGGGGTGAAAAACTGTTTTTT; CDR3: CASRGRGEKLFF
size: few; J: TRBJ1-5; V: TRBV3-1/TRBV3-2; D: NA; DNA: TGTGCCAGCAGCCAAAACAGGTATCAGCCCCAGCATTTT; CDR3: CASSQNRYQPQHF
size: NA; J: TRBJ2-1; V: TRBV28; D: NA; DNA: TGTGCCAGCAGTCCCACTTTGGGAGGTAACAATGAGCAGTTCTTC; CDR3: CASSPTLGGNNEQFF
size: NA; J: TRBJ2-2; V: TRBV30; D: NA; DNA: TGTGCCTGGAGCGTCCTGAGCGCGGCGAACACCGGGGAGCTGTTTTTT; CDR3: CAWSVLSAANTGELFF
size: NA; J: TRBJ2-7; V: TRBV7-2; D: NA; DNA: TGTGCCAGCAGCTTTACGGGGTTGAACGAGCAGTACTTC; CDR3: CASSFTGLNEQYF
size: few; J: TRBJ2-2; V: TRBV15; D: TRBD2; DNA: TGTGCCACCAGCAGAGATCTCCCGGGACTAGGGGTCGGGGAGCTGTTTTTT; CDR3: CATSRDLPGLGVGELFF
size: NA; J: TRBJ1-3; V: TRBV11-2; D: NA; DNA: TGTGCCAGCAGCTTAGTAGCAGCGGCTGGAAACACCATATATTTT; CDR3: CASSLVAAAGNTIYF
size: NA; J: TRBJ1-4; V: TRBV7-8; D: TRBD1; DNA: TGTGCCAGCAGCTTAGTGACAGGGAATACTCTAGCTAATGAAAAACTGTTTTTT; CDR3: CASSLVTGNTLANEKLFF
size: NA; J: TRBJ1-5; V: TRBV6-1; D: TRBD1; DNA: TGTGCCAGCAGTGGATTAACAGGGGGCGCGGGTCAGCCCCAGCATTTT; CDR3: CASSGLTGGAGQPQHF
size: NA; J: TRBJ1-2; V: TRBV19; D: NA; DNA: TGTGCCAGTAGACCACAGGGAAACTATGGCTACACCTTC; CDR3: CASRPQGNYGYTF
size: NA; J: TRBJ1-2; V: TRBV5-6; D: NA; DNA: TGTGCCAGCAGCTTCGCTTTTGGGGGGGCGAGCACCTTC; CDR3: CASSFAFGGASTF
size: NA; J: TRBJ2-3; V: TRBV30; D: TRBD2; DNA: TGTGCCGGAAGGCCCACAAGTCCAGCGGGGGGCGGAGATACGCAGTATTTT; CDR3: CAGRPTSPAGGGDTQYF
size: NA; J: TRBJ1-1; V: TRBV6-6; D: NA; DNA: TGTGCCAGCAGACGCCGGGACTCCAGTGAAGCTTTCTTT; CDR3: CASRRRDSSEAFF
size: NA; J: TRBJ2-7; V: TRBV27; D: TRBD1; DNA: TGTGCCAGCAGTTTCCGGGACAGGACCTACGAGCAGTACTTC; CDR3: CASSFRDRTYEQYF
size: once; J: TRBJ1-1; V: TRBV7-9; D: NA; DNA: TGTGCCAGCAGCTTAGCCCAGACAGGAATGAACACTGAAGCTTTCTTT; CDR3: CASSLAQTGMNTEAFF
size: NA; J: TRBJ2-1; V: TRBV4-3; D: TRBD1; DNA: TGCGCCAGCAGCCCGGACAGGAGCTCCTACAATGAGCAGTTCTTC; CDR3: CASSPDRSSYNEQFF